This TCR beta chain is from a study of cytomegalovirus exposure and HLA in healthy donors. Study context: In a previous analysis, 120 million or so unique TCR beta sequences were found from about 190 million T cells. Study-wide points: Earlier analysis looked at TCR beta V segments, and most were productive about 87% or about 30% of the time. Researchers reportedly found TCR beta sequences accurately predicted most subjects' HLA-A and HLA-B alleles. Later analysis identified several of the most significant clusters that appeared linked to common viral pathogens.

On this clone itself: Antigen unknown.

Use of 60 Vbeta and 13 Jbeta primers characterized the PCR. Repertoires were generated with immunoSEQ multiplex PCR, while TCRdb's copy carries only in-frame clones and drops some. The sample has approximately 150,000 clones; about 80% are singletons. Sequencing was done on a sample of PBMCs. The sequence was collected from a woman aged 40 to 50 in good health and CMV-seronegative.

The CDR3 DNA sequence: TGTGCCAGCAGCGTTAACCCCGGGGGGGAAAACATTCAGTACTTC. Translating it yields CASSVNPGGENIQYF. The chain joins TRBV7-2 to TRBJ2-4; TRBD2 matches at 8 bases. The CDR3 spans 15 residues. V was pared by 5 bases and J by 5 bases, with 8 bases of the junction left unmatched. CDR1 and CDR2 from the germline V gene are SGHTA and FQGNSA.